Reported below is one T cell receptor (beta chain). The antigen is unknown. Per the germline V gene, CDR1 is SGHTA and CDR2 is FQGNSA. Trimming at V came to 1 base and at J to 5 bases, leaving 4 bases not matched to a gene. This CDR3 has 16 residues. The sample belongs to a study of cytomegalovirus exposure and HLA in healthy donors. General study points: Cytomegalovirus-associated TCR beta chains were listed, numbering 164.

The PCR used 60 Vbeta and 13 Jbeta primers. Produced via immunoSEQ multiplex PCR; TCRdb's table is partial and in-frame only. The sample has about 200,000 clones. The V and J genes are TRBV7-2 and TRBJ2-3; 12 positions agree with TRBD2. This sequence originates from a girl aged 2-10 years in good health and CMV-seropositive. Sequenced input: PBMCs. Here the CDR3 reads CASSLGASGRVDTQYF. The CDR3 DNA sequence: TGTGCCAGCAGCTTAGGGGCTAGCGGGAGGGTAGATACGCAGTATTTT.